This entry features one T cell receptor (beta chain) sequence. This entry is derived from a study of T cell responses to AZD1222 COVID-19 vaccine. Trimming took off 3 bases at V and 3 bases at J, with 8 bases between the two ends. The CDR3 has 13 amino acids. The V gene's germline CDR1 is SGHDT and CDR2 YYEEEE. Some clones are missing from TCRdb's copy, which holds only in-frame ones; the method was immunoSEQ multiplex PCR. The data hold some 95,000 clones, with roughly 90% observed a single time. The starting material was peripheral blood, obtained on day 0 of MenACWY control vaccination. The chain couples TRBV5-6 to TRBJ2-3; D is unclear. This TCR was recovered from an adult in good health. Here the CDR3 reads CASSWTSTDTQYF. The CDR3 DNA follows: TGTGCCAGCAGCTGGACGTCGACAGATACGCAGTATTTT.